This record covers a single T cell receptor (beta chain). RNA served as the template for amplifying TCR beta CDR3 regions. An initial RT-PCR round employing HTBI primers preceded a second-round multiplex PCR. TCRdb independently ran MiXCR on the multiplex PCR reads; one entry per CDR3 protein. The top ten clones hold approximately 44% of a sample with hundreds of thousands of distinct CDR3 sequences, around 50% of them seen once. These data originate in a study of Graves' ophthalmopathy and Graves' hyperthyroidism. The CDR3 length is 14 residues. Deletions cut 3 bases from V and 8 bases from J, with 16 bases between. Germline V gene lookup returns CDR1 MDHEN and CDR2 SYDVKM.

Material for sequencing was peripheral blood. The sequence was obtained from an adult man with Graves' ophthalmopathy. This chain links TRBV28 with TRBJ1-2, with a tentative D call TRBD1 (6 bases). CDR3: CASSLFPGTRGYTF. CDR3 nucleotide sequence: TGTGCCAGCAGTTTGTTTCCAGGGACAAGGGGCTACACCTTC.